These 23 T cell receptor beta chains were all obtained from the same sample, sequenced in a study of regulatory T cells in long-lasting Graves disease. For TCR beta, libraries came from iRepertoire HTBI primers and Arm-PCR of CDR3 regions. Via MiXCR, TCRdb re-called the multiplex PCR reads, giving one row per CDR3 protein. Of hundreds of thousands of distinct CDR3 sequences in the sample, 15% were seen once. Time point: newly diagnosed GD, antithyroid drugs for less than 3 months. Preparation of the TCR library used RNA extracted from PBMCs. This sample also appeared in a second study, on T cells in Graves' hyperthyroidism and ophthalmopathy.

The sequencing here drew on peripheral blood mononuclear cells (PBMCs), taken at new diagnosis, from a patient treated with antithyroid drugs. The receptors were sampled from a middle-aged woman with Graves disease.

This clonotype was seen ten or more times. This sequence joins TRBV20-1 and TRBJ2-7, with 12 bases lining up with TRBD2. This CDR3 comprises 18 residues. V lost 0 bases, J lost 3 bases, and 12 bases stayed unmatched. CDR1 and CDR2 from the germline V gene are DFQATT and SNEGSKA (reference sequence). This chain's CDR3 is CSARDPRLAGVHRYEQYF. CDR3 DNA: TGCAGTGCTAGAGATCCAAGACTAGCGGGAGTTCACCGCTACGAGCAGTACTTC.

This clonotype came up many times. J is TRBJ2-3 and V is TRBV7-2; D uncertain. Trimming took 2 bases from V and 6 from J, leaving 9 bases between them. The CDR3 consists of 13 residues. Germline V lookup: CDR1 SGHTA, CDR2 FQGNSA. Here the CDR3 reads CASSLSAGDTQYF. The CDR3 DNA sequence: TGTGCCAGCAGCTTAAGCGCTGGGGATACGCAGTATTTT.

This clonotype was found a few times. The chain employs TRBV15 and TRBJ1-5; tentatively, D is TRBD1 (6 bases). From germline, CDR1 is LNHNV and CDR2 YYDKDF (reference sequence). The CDR3 has 15 residues. Trimming left V 0 bases short and J 5 bases short, with 11 bases between. The CDR3 reads CATSRDRGTDQPQHF. The CDR3 region has the DNA TGTGCCACCAGCAGAGACAGGGGTACGGATCAGCCCCAGCATTTT.

This clonotype occurred many times. The CDR3 coding sequence is TGTGCCAGCAGTTTAAAGACAGGGGGTCGGTACGAGCAGTACTTC. It specifies CASSLKTGGRYEQYF. The chain joins TRBV12-3 or TRBV12-4 to TRBJ2-7, with 9 positions matching TRBD1. The CDR3 runs 15 residues. V shed 2 bases, J shed 4 bases, and the junction held 6 bases outside the gene matches.

This clonotype was observed a few times. This chain connects TRBV7-9 to TRBJ2-1; TRBD1 might be the D (5 bases). The CDR3 covers 15 residues. With 3 bases removed from V and 0 bases from J, the gap between germline ends came to 9 bases. Per the germline V gene, CDR1 is SEHNR and CDR2 is FQNEAQ (reference sequence). The CDR3 protein is CASSFDSSSYNEQFF. As DNA, the CDR3 is TGTGCCAGCAGCTTCGACAGCAGCTCCTACAATGAGCAGTTCTTC. The full variable domain, its missing parts supplied by reference TRBV7-9 and TRBJ2-1, is DTGVSQNPRHKITKRGQNVTFRCDPISEHNRLYWYRQTLGQGPEFLTYFQNEAQLEKSRLLSDRFSAERPKGSFSTLEIQRTEQGDSAMYLCASSFDSSSYNEQFFGPGTRLTVL.

This clonotype showed up many times. The chain uses TRBV10-3 and TRBJ2-3; TRBD2 agrees at 13 bases. Looked up from germline, CDR1 is ENHRY and CDR2 is SYGVKD. The CDR3 sequence is 18 residues long. The V segment lost 0 bases and the J segment 4 bases; nucleotides outside the gene matches: 7. This chain's CDR3 is CAISESVGLAGVPDTQYF. CDR3 DNA: TGTGCCATCAGTGAGTCCGTTGGACTAGCGGGAGTACCAGATACGCAGTATTTT.

In the case of this clonotype: It differs at one base from a far larger clone, so likely a read error. This chain's CDR3 is CASSSLTGFGDNERFF. As DNA, the CDR3 is TGTGCCAGCAGTTCCCTTACCGGGTTTGGGGACAATGAGCGGTTCTTC. The chain is built from TRBV28 and TRBJ2-4; D may be TRBD1 (6 bases). This CDR3 contains 16 residues. CDR1 MDHEN and CDR2 SYDVKM come from the germline V gene.

In its sample, this clonotype was seen many times. The rearrangement links TRBV28 to TRBJ1-1, with D unresolved. V lost 10 bases, J lost 3 bases, and 18 bases lay in between. CDR1 and CDR2 (germline): MDHEN, SYDVKM. This CDR3 comprises 14 residues. The chain's CDR3 is CATRPGRGYTEAFF. The DNA for the CDR3 is TGTGCCACCCGCCCCGGGAGAGGATACACTGAAGCTTTCTTT.

The gene calls are TRBV12-3 or TRBV12-4 and TRBJ2-7; 8 bases map to TRBD1. The CDR3 runs to 12 residues. Trimming took 6 bases from V and 9 from J; bases not matched to a gene: 7. The CDR3, as DNA: TGTGCCAGCAGCAATGCCCAGGGGGCGCAGTACTTC. Its protein product is CASSNAQGAQYF.

This clonotype showed up many times. The V call is TRBV6-1, the J call TRBJ2-7; the match to TRBD1 covers 7 bases. Germline CDR1 MNHNS, CDR2 SASEGT. J gave up 2 bases and V 5 bases, and 9 bases lay outside the gene matches. The CDR3 is made up of 15 amino acids. The chain's CDR3 is CASSHSGQATYEQYF. The CDR3 DNA is TGTGCCAGCAGTCACTCTGGACAGGCCACCTACGAGCAGTACTTC.

At least ten counts were recorded for this clonotype. The chain has TRBV20-1 and TRBJ1-6, with 7 bases that match TRBD1. This CDR3 has 15 residues. CDR1 is DFQATT, CDR2 SNEGSKA, per germline (reference sequence). Trimming cost V 0 bases and J 4 bases; bases outside gene matches: 3. This CDR3 reads CSARDRGGYNSPLHF. CDR3 DNA: TGCAGTGCTAGAGACAGGGGGGGTTATAATTCACCCCTCCACTTT.

Many counts were recorded for this clonotype. This chain links TRBV28 with TRBJ2-7, with D tentatively TRBD2 (5 bases). V lost 8 bases, J lost 4 bases, and 12 bases lay in between. The CDR3 consists of 12 residues. Germline lookup yields CDR1 MDHEN and CDR2 SYDVKM. The CDR3: CASEGASYEQYF. The CDR3 DNA is TGTGCCAGCGAGGGTGCTAGTTACGAGCAGTACTTC.

This clonotype was seen repeatedly, ten times or more. The chain joins TRBV28 to TRBJ2-3, with D hard to call. V lost 4 bases, J lost 3 bases, and 11 bases lay in between. The CDR3 consists of 14 residues. Germline V lookup: CDR1 MDHEN, CDR2 SYDVKM. The CDR3 reads CASSSPGRTDTQYF. DNA for the CDR3: TGTGCCAGCAGTTCCCCTGGCCGTACAGATACGCAGTATTTT.

This clonotype appeared many times. This rearrangement joins TRBV2 to TRBJ2-3; TRBD2 matches at 14 bases. Germline lookup yields CDR1 SNHLY and CDR2 FYNNEI. J was trimmed by 6 bases and V by 2 bases; bases with no gene match: 4. This CDR3 comprises 16 residues. CDR3 nucleotide sequence: TGTGCCAGCAGTGAACGGGGACTAGCGGGAGTGGATACGCAGTATTTT. It codes for CASSERGLAGVDTQYF.

This clonotype appeared many times. The chain combines TRBV7-2 with TRBJ2-7; D is perhaps TRBD1 or TRBD2 (5 bases each). V was shortened by 8 bases and J by 6 bases, with 17 bases between the two germline ends. Germline V gene sequence: CDR1 SGHTA, CDR2 FQGNSA. This CDR3 spans 13 amino acids. The CDR3 nucleotides read TGTGCCAGCTCAAGGCTAGGGGAGAGCGAGCAGTACTTC. Translation: CASSRLGESEQYF.

This clonotype has just a few counts. The J gene is TRBJ2-3, the V gene TRBV7-3; possibly TRBD1 for D (5 bases). Per germline, CDR1 SGHTA and CDR2 FQGTGA. Trimming shortened V by 7 bases and J by 8 bases, and 13 bases separated the two germline ends. The CDR3 length is 12 residues. This chain's CDR3 is CASTPGWATQYF. The DNA for the CDR3 is TGTGCCAGCACCCCAGGGTGGGCTACGCAGTATTTT.

The chain recombines TRBV7-8 with TRBJ1-4; 11 bases map to TRBD1. The V and J ends lost 7 bases and 6 bases, in that order; junction bases with no gene match: 4. This CDR3 is built from 14 residues. Per the germline V gene, CDR1 is SGHVS and CDR2 is FQNEAQ. The CDR3 DNA reads TGTGCCAGCATCCCGGGACAGGGGGATGAAAAACTGTTTTTT. It specifies CASIPGQGDEKLFF.

The sample holds many counts of this clonotype. The chain links TRBV5-4 to TRBJ2-3; D not resolved. The CDR3 is 14 amino acids. Germline V CDR1 and CDR2: SGHNT, YYREEE (reference sequence). V shed 0 bases and J shed 4 bases, with 9 bases lying between them. DNA of the CDR3: TGTGCCAGCAGCTTGGATCTATCCCCAGATACGCAGTATTTT. It specifies CASSLDLSPDTQYF.

This clonotype has a count of ten or more. The J gene is TRBJ2-5, the V gene TRBV12-3 or TRBV12-4; D may be TRBD1 or TRBD2 (5 bases each). The CDR3 totals 13 residues. Trimming cost V 5 bases and J 4 bases, with 11 bases left between them. CDR3 in amino acids: CASSVGPTETQYF. The CDR3 nucleotides are TGTGCCAGCAGTGTGGGACCCACAGAGACCCAGTACTTC.

This clonotype was detected a few times. This chain connects TRBV12-3 or TRBV12-4 to TRBJ2-1; D is unresolved. V gave up 8 bases and J gave up 6 bases, with 17 bases separating them. The CDR3 sequence is 14 residues long. This CDR3 is CASVAAQELNEQFF. The CDR3, as DNA: TGTGCCAGCGTCGCAGCTCAAGAACTCAATGAGCAGTTCTTC.

This clonotype was counted at least ten times. The chain is built from TRBV9 and TRBJ2-2; 7 nucleotides match TRBD2. Trimming cost V 0 bases and J 5 bases; bases outside gene matches: 7. The CDR3 runs to 16 residues. Germline loops: CDR1 SGDLS, CDR2 YYNGEE. The chain's CDR3 is CASSVEGLGGTGELFF. In nucleotides, the CDR3 is TGTGCCAGCAGCGTAGAGGGTTTGGGGGGGACCGGGGAGCTGTTTTTT. Full variable domain (outside the CDR3, taken from reference TRBV9 and TRBJ2-2): DSGVTQTPKHLITATGQRVTLRCSPRSGDLSVYWYQQSLDQGLQFLIQYYNGEERAKGNILERFSAQQFPDLHSELNLSSLELGDSALYFCASSVEGLGGTGELFFGEGSRLTVL.

J is TRBJ1-5 and V is TRBV24-1; weak D call: TRBD1 (6 bases). Germline V gene sequence: CDR1 KGHDR, CDR2 SFDVKD. Trimming removed 5 bases at V and 0 bases at J, with 13 bases between. The CDR3 is 16 residues long. The DNA for the CDR3 is TGTGCCACCAGTGCTACGGAGGGACATAGCAATCAGCCCCAGCATTTT. Translating it yields CATSATEGHSNQPQHF.

This clonotype was observed at least ten times. The chain has TRBV6-1 and TRBJ1-6; the D gene is possibly TRBD1 (6 bases). This CDR3 has 15 amino acids. Deletions cut 6 bases from V and 5 bases from J, with 14 bases between. Germline CDR1 MNHNS, CDR2 SASEGT. The CDR3 loop is CASSPGGAHNSPLHF. The CDR3 DNA reads as TGTGCCAGCAGCCCGGGGGGGGCGCATAATTCACCCCTCCACTTT.